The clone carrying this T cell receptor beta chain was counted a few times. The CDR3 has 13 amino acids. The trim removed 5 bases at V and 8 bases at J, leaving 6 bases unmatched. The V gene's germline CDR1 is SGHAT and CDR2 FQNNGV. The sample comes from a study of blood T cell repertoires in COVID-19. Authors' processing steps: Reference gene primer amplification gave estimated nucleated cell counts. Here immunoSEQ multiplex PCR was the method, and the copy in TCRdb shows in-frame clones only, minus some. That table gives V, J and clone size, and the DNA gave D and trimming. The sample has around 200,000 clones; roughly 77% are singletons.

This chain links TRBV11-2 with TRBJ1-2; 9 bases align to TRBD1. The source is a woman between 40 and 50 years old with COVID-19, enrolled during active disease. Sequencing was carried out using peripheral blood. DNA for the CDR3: TGTGCCAGCAGCGATCTTACAGGGGGCGGCTACACCTTC. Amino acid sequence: CASSDLTGGGYTF.